Sequencing of this T cell receptor beta chain was carried out in a study of cytomegalovirus exposure and HLA in healthy donors. Findings and caveats of the study: A likely sequencing artifact accounted for one observed cluster of highly shared sequence variants. For presence/absence analyses, sequencing depth was assumed to be roughly uniform across donors. Earlier analysis yielded a pattern in which most TCR beta V segments were productive about 90% or about 30% of the time.

This PCR relied on a set of 60 Vbeta primers and 13 Jbeta primers. TCRdb's table, derived via immunoSEQ multiplex PCR, lists solely in-frame clones and lacks some. The table shows about 220,000 clones, with about 80% occurring only once. This clone was counted a single time. Its antigen is as yet unknown. The CDR3 totals 14 residues. Looked up from germline, CDR1 is SGHNT and CDR2 is YENEEA. The junction had 2 bases not matched to a gene; V was cut back by 1 base and J by 4 bases. Sequenced input: PBMCs. V usage is TRBV11-3 and J usage is TRBJ2-5; 8 bases are shared with TRBD2. The source is a woman aged 35 to 49 in good health and CMV-seropositive. The CDR3: CASSLGTSGETQYF. The CDR3 nucleotides read TGTGCCAGCAGCTTAGGAACTAGCGGAGAGACCCAGTACTTC.